These 30 T cell receptor beta chains came from one sample sequenced in a study of T-cell memory formation after mild COVID-19. Each CDR3 protein gets one entry after TCRdb re-called the 5' RACE reads with MiXCR. Of 130,000 to 150,000 distinct CDR3 sequences listed, about a fifth are singletons. Sequenced sample: PBMCs or a T cell subset sorted from them (not recorded which). The receptors were gathered from an adult woman who had mild COVID-19 (a few samples of this study predate the infection). Cell type and time point are not known.

In its sample, this clonotype was seen a few times. The rearrangement joins TRBV7-9 to TRBJ2-3, with 14 bases that match TRBD2. CDR3 length: 19 residues. Germline V gene data show CDR1 as SEHNR and CDR2 as FQNEAQ (reference sequence). V shed 1 base, J shed 3 bases, and the junction held 9 bases outside the gene matches. The CDR3 DNA sequence: TGTGCCAGCAGCTTAGTCGTGGGACTAGCGGGAGAACGAACAGATACGCAGTATTTT. It is translated as CASSLVVGLAGERTDTQYF.

V and J are TRBV24-1 and TRBJ1-2; D is possibly TRBD1 (5 bases). This CDR3 spans 12 amino acids. The germline CDR1 and CDR2 sequences are KGHDR and SFDVKD. V was shortened by 6 bases and J by 6 bases, with 10 bases between the two germline ends. In DNA, the CDR3 is TGTGCCACCAGTCGGGGGTTGGATGGCTACACCTTC. Translation gives CATSRGLDGYTF.

There are many counts of this clonotype. The gene calls are TRBV7-6 and TRBJ2-1; D not certain. Per germline, CDR1 SGHVS and CDR2 FNYEAQ. The CDR3 consists of 14 residues. V dropped 2 bases and J dropped 6 bases, with 11 bases sitting between them. The CDR3 sequence is CASSLLFSGNEQFF. The CDR3 DNA follows: TGTGCCAGCAGCTTATTATTCTCGGGCAATGAGCAGTTCTTC.

The sample holds many counts of this clonotype. The V and J genes are TRBV5-1 and TRBJ2-5; D is ambiguous. Germline assignment: CDR1 SGHRS and CDR2 YFSETQ. This CDR3 spans 15 amino acids. V lost 5 bases, J lost 1 base, and 15 bases lay in between. CDR3 DNA sequence: TGCGCCAGCAGGTCCTTTTTGGGTTCCCAAGAGACCCAGTACTTC. It encodes CASRSFLGSQETQYF.

This clonotype was seen a handful of times. This chain connects TRBV20-1 to TRBJ2-3, with D uncertain. The CDR3 extends over 13 amino acids. Germline assignment: CDR1 DFQATT and CDR2 SNEGSKA (reference sequence). Trimming cost V 1 base and J 6 bases, with 11 bases left between them. The CDR3 DNA reads TGCAGTGCTAGAGTGGGCGGTGTGGATACGCAGTATTTT. Residues: CSARVGGVDTQYF.

V and J are TRBV12-3 or TRBV12-4 and TRBJ1-1, with D tentatively TRBD1 (6 bases). The V and J ends lost 2 bases and 0 bases respectively, with 7 bases between them. The CDR3 has 14 amino acids. Here the CDR3 DNA reads TGTGCCAGCAGTTTACAGGGGTTGAACACTGAAGCTTTCTTT. It encodes CASSLQGLNTEAFF.

V usage is TRBV5-1 and J usage is TRBJ1-1; D not certain. The CDR3 is 16 residues long. Germline values: CDR1 SGHRS, CDR2 YFSETQ. The ends were cut back, 1 base at V and 6 bases at J, with 19 bases in the middle. CDR3 in amino acids: CASSLYSFGLGPEAFF. CDR3 in DNA: TGCGCCAGCAGCTTGTATTCGTTCGGGTTGGGCCCTGAAGCTTTCTTT. The whole variable domain, filled in from reference TRBV5-1 and TRBJ1-1, reads KAGVTQTPRYLIKTRGQQVTLSCSPISGHRSVSWYQQTPGQGLQFLFEYFSETQRNKGNFPGRFSGRQFSNSRSEMNVSTLELGDSALYLCASSLYSFGLGPEAFFGQGTRLTVV.

The chain employs TRBV11-3 and TRBJ2-2; no clear D gene. Trimming took 1 base from V and 1 from J, leaving 7 bases between them. This CDR3 comprises 15 residues. Germline loops: CDR1 SGHNT, CDR2 YENEEA. CDR3 in amino acids: CASSLGSGNTGELFF. The CDR3 DNA follows: TGTGCCAGCAGCTTAGGCTCGGGGAACACCGGGGAGCTGTTTTTT.

V is TRBV9 and J is TRBJ2-1, with TRBD2 identical over 8 bases. The CDR3 consists of 15 residues. Losses at the gene ends were 3 bases for V and 1 base for J; bases not matched to a gene: 3. The germline V gene has CDR1 SGDLS and CDR2 YYNGEE. CDR3 in amino acids: CASSARGGSYNEQFF. CDR3 DNA sequence: TGTGCCAGCAGCGCCCGGGGGGGATCCTACAATGAGCAGTTCTTC.

The CDR3 sequence is CASTRGLAGTSYNEQFF. CDR3 in DNA: TGCGCCAGCACCCGGGGACTAGCGGGGACCTCCTACAATGAGCAGTTCTTC. The chain carries TRBV4-1 and TRBJ2-1, with TRBD2 matching over 13 bases. CDR3 length equals 17 residues. Germline V gene data show CDR1 as MGHRA and CDR2 as YSYEKL. Trimming removed 7 bases from V and 0 bases from J; junction bases left unmatched: 6.

The chain recombines TRBV6-5 with TRBJ2-1; D uncertain. V lost 0 bases to trimming and J lost 5 bases, with 8 bases between them. The germline gives CDR1 MNHEY, CDR2 SVGAGI. This CDR3 is built from 14 residues. DNA of the CDR3: TGTGCCAGCAGTTACTCGAACGGACACAATGAGCAGTTCTTC. Its protein is CASSYSNGHNEQFF.

This clonotype was seen a few times. This chain joins TRBV6-2 or TRBV6-3 and TRBJ1-2; D remains ambiguous. The CDR3 has 20 amino acids. CDR1 is MNHEY and CDR2 is SVGEGT in the germline V gene. Trimming pared 0 bases from V and 2 bases from J, leaving 25 bases between. CDR3 DNA: TGTGCCAGCAGTTACTCCCACGACCTTTTGGTGACGGGTACCAACTATGGCTACACCTTC. It specifies CASSYSHDLLVTGTNYGYTF.

This clonotype occurred a few times. The chain employs TRBV29-1 and TRBJ2-1; 12 nucleotides agree with TRBD2. Germline CDR1 SQVTM, CDR2 ANQGSEA. The trim removed 3 bases at V and 5 bases at J, leaving 5 bases unmatched. The CDR3 spans 15 residues. CDR3 sequence reads: CSVDKTSGGNNEQFF. CDR3 nucleotides: TGCAGCGTTGACAAGACTAGCGGGGGCAACAATGAGCAGTTCTTC.

This clonotype was picked up a small number of times. The genes are TRBV7-2 and TRBJ2-1; no firm D call. Trimming cost V 1 base and J 2 bases, with 9 bases left between them. The CDR3 sequence is 15 residues long. Germline-derived CDR1 and CDR2 are SGHTA and FQGNSA. The CDR3 here is CASSLVGGTYNEQFF. Here the CDR3 DNA reads TGTGCCAGCAGCTTAGTGGGCGGAACCTACAATGAGCAGTTCTTC.

The V call is TRBV4-2, the J call TRBJ1-1, with TRBD1 matching over 8 bases. The CDR3 is 14 amino acids. The V gene end was trimmed by 4 bases and the J gene end by 3 bases; junction bases not matched to a gene: 4. CDR1 is LGHNA, CDR2 YNFKEQ, per germline. This CDR3 reads CASSPDRGYTEAFF. The CDR3 DNA is TGTGCCAGCAGCCCCGACAGGGGTTACACTGAAGCTTTCTTT.

The gene calls are TRBV3-1 and TRBJ2-7, with a possible D match to TRBD1 (6 bases). Germline-derived CDR1 and CDR2 are LGHDT and YNNKEL (reference sequence). The V end was cut by 1 base, the J end by 6 bases, with 19 bases between. There are 16 residues in the CDR3. CDR3 region: CASSQVSTRDTGEQYF. Here the CDR3 DNA reads TGTGCCAGCAGCCAAGTCAGTACCCGGGACACTGGCGAGCAGTACTTC.

The chain joins TRBV30 to TRBJ1-1; D is perhaps TRBD1 (5 bases). Germline values: CDR1 GTSNPN, CDR2 SVGIG (reference sequence). V was trimmed by 0 bases and J by 5 bases, leaving 16 bases between them. The CDR3 totals 15 residues. CDR3 DNA: TGTGCCTGGAGTGTACCGGCACAGGCGGAAACTGAAGCTTTCTTT. Translating it yields CAWSVPAQAETEAFF.

The chain has TRBV7-8 and TRBJ2-2; no clear D gene. The CDR3 spans 12 residues. Germline lookup yields CDR1 SGHVS and CDR2 FQNEAQ. V dropped 5 bases and J dropped 4 bases, with 5 bases sitting between them. The CDR3 DNA reads TGTGCCAGCAGCCGATTCACCGGGGAGCTGTTTTTT. Translation: CASSRFTGELFF.

This clonotype was counted a few times. The chain employs TRBV7-3 and TRBJ2-5, with TRBD2 matching 7 bases. This CDR3 contains 14 residues. Per the germline V gene, CDR1 is SGHTA and CDR2 is FQGTGA. V was pared by 6 bases and J by 4 bases, with 8 bases of the junction left unmatched. The CDR3 bases are TGTGCCAGCAGGCCCGGGACGGGGGGAGAGACCCAGTACTTC. Protein product: CASRPGTGGETQYF.

About this clonotype itself: One junction end disagrees with the germline gene, perhaps due to a read error. V is TRBV6-1 and J is TRBJ2-1; a possible D gene is TRBD2 (5 bases). From germline, CDR1 is MNHNS and CDR2 SASEGT. This CDR3 comprises 13 residues. This CDR3 reads CAGRSSGYNEQFF. The CDR3 DNA reads as TGTGCCGGCAGGTCCTCGGGGTACAATGAGCAGTTCTTC.

CDR3 nucleotide sequence: TGTGCCAGCACAATCCGGGACAGGGGGCGTCTAAACTATGGCTACACCTTC. The encoded protein is CASTIRDRGRLNYGYTF. The J gene is TRBJ1-2, the V gene TRBV5-4; 12 nucleotides align to TRBD1. The CDR3 loop spans 17 amino acids. Germline CDR1 and CDR2: SGHNT and YYREEE (reference sequence). The J segment lost 2 bases and the V segment lost 6 bases, leaving 11 bases of the junction unmatched.

The V and J genes are TRBV25-1 and TRBJ1-4, with TRBD1 as a possible D gene (5 bases). CDR3 length: 14 amino acids. The germline V gene has CDR1 MGHDK and CDR2 SYGVNS. V was pared by 6 bases and J by 6 bases, with 14 bases between. In nucleotides, the CDR3 is TGTGCCAGCAGCCCGGGGGGGGGAGATGAAAAACTGTTTTTT. This codes for CASSPGGGDEKLFF. Supplemented by reference TRBV25-1 and TRBJ1-4, the full variable domain reads EADIYQTPRYLVIGTGKKITLECSQTMGHDKMYWYQQDPGMELHLIHYSYGVNSTEKGDLSSESTVSRIRTEHFPLTLESARPSHTSQYLCASSPGGGDEKLFFGSGTQLSVL.

The chain employs TRBV3-1 and TRBJ2-4; D is uncertain. V lost 0 bases and J 0 bases, leaving 12 bases between the germline ends. The CDR3 runs 17 residues. Germline CDR1 LGHDT, CDR2 YNNKEL (reference sequence). The CDR3 loop reads CASSQERVLLAKNIQYF. CDR3 nucleotide sequence: TGTGCCAGCAGCCAAGAGCGAGTCCTTCTAGCCAAAAACATTCAGTACTTC.

This clonotype was picked up a small number of times. The V and J genes are TRBV7-9 and TRBJ2-7, with 8 bases lining up with TRBD1. The CDR3 is 13 amino acids. Germline CDR1 SEHNR, CDR2 FQNEAQ (reference sequence). V lost 5 bases, J lost 3 bases, and 3 bases stayed unmatched. The CDR3 DNA follows: TGTGCCAGCAGCCAAACAGGGGGCTACGAGCAGTACTTC. Its translation is CASSQTGGYEQYF.

This clonotype was counted only a few times. The V gene is TRBV24-1, the J gene TRBJ2-3; 7 nucleotides line up with TRBD1. Germline CDR1 is KGHDR and CDR2 is SFDVKD. Germline trimming cut 5 bases from V and 3 bases from J; bases unmatched to any gene: 4. The CDR3 has 14 amino acids. CDR3 coding DNA: TGTGCCACCAGTGGGACAGGTAGGACAGATACGCAGTATTTT. This codes for CATSGTGRTDTQYF.

The rearrangement joins TRBV6-5 to TRBJ2-7; maybe TRBD2 (6 bases). V was shortened by 6 bases and J by 3 bases, with 18 bases between the two germline ends. Germline CDR1 and CDR2: MNHEY and SVGAGI. CDR3 length equals 15 residues. The CDR3: CASRETSGPVYEQYF. The CDR3 bases are TGTGCCAGCAGAGAGACCAGCGGGCCTGTCTACGAGCAGTACTTC.

The CDR3 sequence is CASSPIERERGSSYEQYF. The CDR3 DNA follows: TGTGCCAGCAGCCCGATCGAAAGGGAGCGGGGGAGCTCCTACGAGCAGTACTTC. The chain is built from TRBV11-2 and TRBJ2-7; 8 bases agree with TRBD2. Trimming removed 5 bases from V and 0 bases from J; junction bases left unmatched: 15. The CDR3 extends over 18 amino acids. Germline V gives CDR1 SGHAT, CDR2 FQNNGV.

This clonotype was detected a few times. The V and J genes are TRBV5-5 and TRBJ2-2; 8 bases line up with TRBD2. Germline CDR1 SGHKS, CDR2 YYEKEE (reference sequence). V lost 4 bases to trimming and J lost 1 base; unmatched junction nucleotides: 6. The CDR3 extends over 16 amino acids. The CDR3 protein is CASSLTSGLNTGELFF. CDR3 coding DNA: TGTGCCAGCAGCCTCACTAGCGGACTGAACACCGGGGAGCTGTTTTTT.

The rearrangement joins TRBV12-3 or TRBV12-4 to TRBJ2-4, with D tentatively TRBD1 (6 bases). The CDR3 has 11 amino acids. The V and J ends lost 9 bases and 6 bases respectively, with 9 bases between them. The CDR3 DNA reads TGTGCCAGTCAACAGGGAAACATTCAGTACTTC. Its protein is CASQQGNIQYF.

The chain joins TRBV5-1 to TRBJ2-2; D not resolved. The CDR3 contains 15 residues. The ends were cut back, 1 base at V and 2 bases at J, with 9 bases in the middle. Germline V gene data show CDR1 as SGHRS and CDR2 as YFSETQ. CDR3: CASSLRPYNTGELFF. CDR3 nucleotide sequence: TGCGCCAGCAGCTTGCGCCCCTATAACACCGGGGAGCTGTTTTTT.